The entry that follows covers one T cell receptor beta chain sequence. The data are from a study of OX40 agonist ivuxolimab in advanced cancers. The CDR3 totals 16 residues. Germline CDR1 and CDR2: SGHAT and FQDESV (reference sequence). Trimming removed 5 bases from V and 2 bases from J; junction bases left unmatched: 8. The method was immunoSEQ multiplex PCR; TCRdb's version includes in-frame clones alone and lacks a portion of them. Counted here are approximately 96,000 clones, 90% occurring once; the ten biggest clones make up roughly 1.5%. The chain uses TRBV11-1 and TRBJ2-3; 9 bases are shared with TRBD2. The source of this sequence is an adult with an advanced solid tumor such as melanoma, head and neck, liver or kidney cancer. Sample: CD4+ or CD8+ T cells sorted from blood, taken in a trial of the OX40 agonist ivuxolimab. CDR3 sequence: CASSQGLAGFTDTQYF. Written as DNA, the CDR3 is TGTGCCAGCAGCCAAGGGCTAGCGGGATTCACAGATACGCAGTATTTT. The full variable domain, with the rest looked up from reference TRBV11-1 and TRBJ2-3, is EAEVAQSPRYKITEKSQAVAFWCDPISGHATLYWYRQILGQGPELLVQFQDESVVDDSQLPKDRFSAERLKGVDSTLKIQPAELGDSAMYLCASSQGLAGFTDTQYFGPGTRLTVL.